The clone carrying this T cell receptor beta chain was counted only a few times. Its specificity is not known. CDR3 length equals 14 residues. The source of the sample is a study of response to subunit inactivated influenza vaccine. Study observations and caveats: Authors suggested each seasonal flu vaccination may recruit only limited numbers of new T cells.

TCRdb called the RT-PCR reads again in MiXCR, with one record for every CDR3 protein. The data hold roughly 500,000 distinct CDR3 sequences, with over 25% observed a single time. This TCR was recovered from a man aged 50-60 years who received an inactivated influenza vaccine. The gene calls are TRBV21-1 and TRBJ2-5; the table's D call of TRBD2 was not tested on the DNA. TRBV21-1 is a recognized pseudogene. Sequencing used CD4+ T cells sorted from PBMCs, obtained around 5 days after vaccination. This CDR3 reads CARRPGLAEETQYF. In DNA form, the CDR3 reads TGTGCCAGGAGACCGGGACTAGCAGAAGAGACCCAGTACTTC.